The 22 T cell receptor beta chains presented below share a single source sample, sequenced in a study of OX40 agonist ivuxolimab in advanced cancers. The table came from immunoSEQ multiplex PCR; TCRdb's copy has only in-frame clones and leaves some out. The data show 75,000 to 95,000 clones, with 85% to 90% seen just once and approximately 3.1% held by the top ten. Specimen: CD4+ or CD8+ T cells sorted from blood, collected in a trial of the OX40 agonist ivuxolimab. These receptors all come from an adult with an advanced solid tumor such as melanoma, head and neck, liver or kidney cancer.

Notes on this clone: At one end, the junction sequence differs from germline, possibly due to a read error. The chain employs TRBV19 and TRBJ2-7; weak D call: TRBD2 (6 bases). Germline loops: CDR1 LNHDA, CDR2 SQIVND (reference sequence). The CDR3 runs 14 residues. Here the CDR3 reads CASSERTSSHEQYF. CDR3 bases: TGTGCCAGTAGTGAGCGAACTAGCTCCCACGAGCAGTACTTC. Drawing the rest from reference TRBV19 and TRBJ2-7, the complete variable domain is DGGITQSPKYLFRKEGQNVTLSCEQNLNHDAMYWYRQDPGQGLRLIYYSQIVNDFQKGDIAEGYSVSREKKESFPLTVTSAQKNPTAFYLCASSERTSSHEQYFGPGTRLTVT.

This rearrangement joins TRBV19 to TRBJ1-2; 7 bases fit TRBD1. CDR1 LNHDA and CDR2 SQIVND come from the germline V gene (reference sequence). V trimming: 6 bases; J trimming: 5 bases; junction bases outside the gene matches: 3. This CDR3 region has 12 residues. CDR3 loop: CASRTGRYGYTF. As DNA, the CDR3 is TGTGCCAGTAGGACAGGGAGATATGGCTACACCTTC.

The chain uses TRBV19 and TRBJ2-3, with 9 bases identical to TRBD2. V lost 5 bases, J lost 2 bases, and 5 bases stayed unmatched. Germline CDR1 and CDR2: LNHDA and SQIVND (reference sequence). The CDR3 is 15 amino acids. This CDR3 reads CASSLRLADTDTQYF. The DNA for the CDR3 is TGTGCCAGTAGTCTTCGACTAGCGGACACAGATACGCAGTATTTT.

Remarks on this clone: Other DNA sequences in the sample encode the same CDR3. The chain carries TRBV10-3 and TRBJ2-3, with TRBD2 identical over 13 bases. The CDR3 runs 14 residues. Germline lookup yields CDR1 ENHRY and CDR2 SYGVKD. V lost 6 bases to trimming and J lost 4 bases; unmatched junction nucleotides: 1. The CDR3, as DNA: TGTGCCATCAGCGGACTAGCGGGAGCAGATACGCAGTATTTT. It translates to CAISGLAGADTQYF.

This clone is medium-sized by share. This chain uses TRBV7-9 with TRBJ1-1, with D unclear. CDR3 size: 11 residues. Per the germline V gene, CDR1 is SEHNR and CDR2 is FQNEAQ (reference sequence). Trimming removed 5 bases at V and 10 bases at J, with 11 bases between. CDR3 sequence reads: CASSRWARAFF. The CDR3, as DNA: TGTGCCAGCAGCCGTTGGGCCCGAGCTTTCTTT.

This clone was counted a few times. The chain carries TRBV19 and TRBJ1-5; possible D gene TRBD1, 6 bases. CDR3 length: 12 residues. With 7 bases removed from V and 9 bases from J, the gap between germline ends came to 13 bases. From germline, CDR1 is LNHDA and CDR2 SQIVND (reference sequence). The CDR3 region is CASKGGVGPQHF. The CDR3 DNA is TGTGCCAGTAAGGGGGGCGTGGGGCCCCAGCATTTT.

V gene TRBV6-1 combines with J gene TRBJ2-7; D is unclear. Germline lookup yields CDR1 MNHNS and CDR2 SASEGT. There are 14 residues in the CDR3. Trimming took off 5 bases at V and 3 bases at J, with 14 bases between the two ends. The CDR3 DNA reads TGTGCCAGCAGTTCCGCTGGAGTGGACTACGAGCAGTACTTC. Amino acid sequence: CASSSAGVDYEQYF.

The CDR3 spells CASSLDQGRYSPLHF. For the CDR3, the DNA is TGTGCCAGCAGCTTGGATCAGGGCCGGTATTCACCCCTCCACTTT. The V and J genes are TRBV5-4 and TRBJ1-6; TRBD1 might be the D (5 bases). The CDR3 covers 15 residues. In germline, CDR1 is SGHNT, CDR2 YYREEE (reference sequence). Trimming pared 0 bases from V and 8 bases from J, leaving 12 bases between.

The genes are TRBV7-2 and TRBJ2-7, with 11 nucleotides matching TRBD2. V was pared by 1 base and J by 3 bases, with 11 bases of the junction left unmatched. CDR3 length: 18 residues. Germline CDR1 reads SGHTA; CDR2 reads FQGNSA. CDR3 nucleotide sequence: TGTGCCAGCAGCTTAGTGGGCCTAGCGGGAGGAGGGTACTACGAGCAGTACTTC. This codes for CASSLVGLAGGGYYEQYF.

The chain recombines TRBV6-6 with TRBJ2-5; 8 bases agree with TRBD2. The V gene's germline CDR1 is MNHNY and CDR2 SVGAGI (reference sequence). Germline trimming cut 7 bases from V and 5 bases from J; bases unmatched to any gene: 9. This CDR3 is built from 14 residues. CDR3 DNA sequence: TGTGCCAGCACCGCAGAACGGGGGGGGGAGACCCAGTACTTC. It is translated as CASTAERGGETQYF.

The gene calls are TRBV30 and TRBJ2-6, with D perhaps TRBD1 (5 bases). Looked up from germline, CDR1 is GTSNPN and CDR2 is SVGIG (reference sequence). V was clipped by 2 bases and J by 0 bases, with 14 bases between them. The CDR3 consists of 17 residues. The CDR3 bases are TGTGCCTGGAGTCTGCCAGGGTCTAACTCTGGGGCCAACGTCCTGACTTTC. This encodes CAWSLPGSNSGANVLTF.

The rearrangement uses TRBV19 and TRBJ1-6; possible D gene TRBD1, 5 bases. Trimming pared 7 bases from V and 4 bases from J, leaving 14 bases between. Germline CDR1 LNHDA, CDR2 SQIVND (reference sequence). The CDR3 runs to 15 residues. CDR3 loop: CASTPGEAYNSPLHF. For the CDR3, the DNA is TGTGCCAGTACCCCGGGGGAGGCTTATAATTCACCCCTCCACTTT.

The chain employs TRBV19 and TRBJ2-6, with TRBD2 as a possible D gene (7 bases). The CDR3 sequence is 15 residues long. The germline CDR1 and CDR2 sequences are LNHDA and SQIVND (reference sequence). V gave up 5 bases and J gave up 2 bases, with 10 bases separating them. DNA of the CDR3: TGTGCCAGTAGTCTCGGGGGGCCTGGGGCCAACGTCCTGACTTTC. Its translation: CASSLGGPGANVLTF.

The V and J genes are TRBV7-9 and TRBJ1-6; D perhaps matches TRBD1 (5 bases). The CDR3 spans 14 residues. Trimming cost V 3 bases and J 10 bases, with 13 bases left between them. CDR1 and CDR2 (germline): SEHNR, FQNEAQ (reference sequence). In DNA, the CDR3 is TGTGCCAGCAGCTTGCAGGGAATCATCTCACCCCTCCACTTT. Translating gives CASSLQGIISPLHF.

This clone was observed a single time. The V and J genes are TRBV29-1 and TRBJ1-2, with a weak D call TRBD1 (5 bases). The CDR3 contains 14 residues. Germline loops: CDR1 SQVTM, CDR2 ANQGSEA. The V end lost 1 base, the J end lost 10 bases, and 19 bases lay between the germline ends. The CDR3 protein is CSVEVEGQAFDYTF. As DNA, the CDR3 is TGCAGCGTTGAAGTGGAGGGGCAGGCCTTTGACTACACCTTC.

This clone appeared a single time. The rearrangement links TRBV15 to TRBJ1-6; TRBD1 is a possible D gene (6 bases). Germline V gene data show CDR1 as LNHNV and CDR2 as YYDKDF (reference sequence). Deletions cut 0 bases from V and 2 bases from J, with 8 bases between. The CDR3 is 16 residues long. The CDR3 nucleotides read TGTGCCACCAGCAGAGATTGGGACACCTATAATTCACCCCTCCACTTT. Translation gives CATSRDWDTYNSPLHF.

V and J are TRBV5-1 and TRBJ2-7; a possible D gene is TRBD2 (5 bases). The CDR3 consists of 13 residues. The V gene lost 7 bases and the J gene lost 6 bases, with 17 bases spanning the gap. Germline V gene sequence: CDR1 SGHRS, CDR2 YFSETQ. The CDR3 loop is CASYPERGREQYF. CDR3 in DNA: TGCGCCAGCTACCCCGAAAGAGGGCGCGAGCAGTACTTC.

Here the CDR3 DNA reads TGTGCCAGCAACGAACCGACAGGGATCTATGGCTACACCTTC. Translation: CASNEPTGIYGYTF. The chain links TRBV2 to TRBJ1-2, with 7 bases identical to TRBD1. The CDR3 is made up of 14 amino acids. CDR1 SNHLY and CDR2 FYNNEI come from the germline V gene. Trimming took 7 bases from V and 4 from J; bases not matched to a gene: 9.

This clone has more than one count but fewer than ten. The V gene is TRBV7-2, the J gene TRBJ1-2, with D possibly matching TRBD1 (6 bases). Germline V gene sequence: CDR1 SGHTA, CDR2 FQGNSA. Deletions cut 2 bases from V and 4 bases from J, with 11 bases between. The CDR3 is 14 amino acids. The CDR3 DNA reads as TGTGCCAGCAGCTTAAGTGAGGGGGTCTATGGCTACACCTTC. This translates into CASSLSEGVYGYTF.

V usage is TRBV4-2 and J usage is TRBJ1-5; no clear D gene. Trimming shortened V by 2 bases and J by 7 bases, and 9 bases separated the two germline ends. The CDR3 is 13 amino acids. The V gene's germline CDR1 is LGHNA and CDR2 YNFKEQ. CDR3 sequence: CASSQTPRQPQHF. CDR3 DNA: TGTGCCAGCAGCCAAACCCCCCGGCAGCCCCAGCATTTT.

The V gene is TRBV6-5, the J gene TRBJ2-1; a weak D match, TRBD2 (6 bases). This CDR3 has 11 amino acids. The germline V gene has CDR1 MNHEY and CDR2 SVGAGI. V was pared by 4 bases and J by 16 bases, with 14 bases between. CDR3 in DNA: TGTGCCAGCAGTTCGGGACTGAGAATATTCTTC. As protein: CASSSGLRIFF.

This clone was picked up a small number of times. The chain links TRBV6-6 to TRBJ2-1; 9 nucleotides align to TRBD2. Germline CDR1 and CDR2: MNHNY and SVGAGI (reference sequence). This CDR3 is built from 15 residues. Losses at the gene ends were 5 bases for V and 0 bases for J; bases not matched to a gene: 2. The CDR3 reads CASSVAGDSYNEQFF. The CDR3 DNA follows: TGTGCCAGCAGTGTAGCGGGAGACTCCTACAATGAGCAGTTCTTC.